The 28 T cell receptor beta chains presented below share a single source sample, sequenced in a study of T-cell memory formation after mild COVID-19. TCRdb recomputed calls from the 5' RACE reads with MiXCR, one row per CDR3 protein. The sample includes more than 85,000 distinct CDR3 sequences, 11% of them seen just once. Sequencing was performed on PBMCs or a T cell subset sorted from them (not recorded which). These receptors were obtained from a man younger than 30 who had mild COVID-19 (a few samples of this study predate the infection). Cell type and time point are not known.

This rearrangement joins TRBV15 to TRBJ1-2; D might be TRBD1 (5 bases). The CDR3 consists of 16 residues. CDR1 and CDR2 from the germline V gene are LNHNV and YYDKDF (reference sequence). V shed 0 bases and J shed 1 base, with 12 bases lying between them. The chain's CDR3 is CATSRDSGRINYGYTF. DNA of the CDR3: TGTGCCACCAGCAGAGATTCGGGACGGATTAACTATGGCTACACCTTC. The complete variable domain, with remaining parts taken from reference TRBV15 and TRBJ1-2, reads DAMVIQNPRYQVTQFGKPVTLSCSQTLNHNVMYWYQQKSSQAPKLLFHYYDKDFNNEADTPDNFQSRRPNTSFCFLDIRSPGLGDTAMYLCATSRDSGRINYGYTFGSGTRLTVV.

This clonotype was found a few times. The V call is TRBV5-1, the J call TRBJ1-2, with D tentatively TRBD1 (6 bases). The CDR3 runs 11 residues. The germline V gene encodes CDR1 SGHRS and CDR2 YFSETQ. V was cut by 3 bases and J by 8 bases, with 8 bases left in between. This CDR3 reads CASSSRGGYTF. Written as DNA, the CDR3 is TGCGCCAGCAGCTCCAGGGGCGGCTACACCTTC.

At least ten counts were recorded for this clonotype. This chain connects TRBV12-3 or TRBV12-4 to TRBJ2-5, with 10 bases lining up with TRBD2. The CDR3 consists of 14 residues. Germline trimming cut 5 bases from V and 4 bases from J; bases unmatched to any gene: 4. The CDR3 region is CASSQAGGRETQYF. The DNA for the CDR3 is TGTGCCAGCAGTCAAGCGGGGGGGCGAGAGACCCAGTACTTC.

In its sample, this clonotype was seen many times. The chain couples TRBV6-5 to TRBJ2-7; 7 nucleotides agree with TRBD1. After removal of 4 bases from V and 11 bases from J, the junction contained 8 bases not matched to a gene. From germline, CDR1 is MNHEY and CDR2 SVGAGI. The CDR3 is 12 amino acids. CDR3 sequence: CASSSGQAMKYF. The CDR3 nucleotides are TGTGCCAGCAGTTCAGGACAGGCGATGAAGTACTTC.

The chain joins TRBV11-2 to TRBJ2-5, with 7 bases identical to TRBD2. The CDR3 is 16 residues long. The ends lost 5 bases at V and 0 bases at J; junction bases unmatched: 9. Germline lookup yields CDR1 SGHAT and CDR2 FQNNGV. This CDR3 is CASSHQRGEYQETQYF. The CDR3 region has the DNA TGTGCCAGCAGCCACCAGCGGGGCGAATACCAAGAGACCCAGTACTTC.

V is TRBV23-1 and J is TRBJ2-3; no reliable D call. TRBV23-1 belongs to the ORF category, with a function that is uncertain. Trimming removed 6 bases at V and 2 bases at J, with 12 bases between. The CDR3 contains 14 residues. CDR3 protein: CASRKTGYTDTQYF. The CDR3 DNA is TGCGCCAGCAGAAAAACCGGGTACACAGATACGCAGTATTTT.

This clonotype has at least ten counts. V is TRBV7-9 and J is TRBJ2-5; D tentatively reads TRBD1 or TRBD2 (5 bases each). Trimming removed 7 bases from V and 4 bases from J, with 7 bases in between. CDR1 is SEHNR and CDR2 is FQNEAQ in the germline V gene (reference sequence). The CDR3 totals 11 residues. The CDR3 region is CASIGGETQYF. In DNA form, the CDR3 reads TGTGCCAGCATTGGGGGAGAGACCCAGTACTTC. Based on the CDR3 plus reference TRBV7-9 and TRBJ2-5, the full variable domain is DTGVSQNPRHKITKRGQNVTFRCDPISEHNRLYWYRQTLGQGPEFLTYFQNEAQLEKSRLLSDRFSAERPKGSFSTLEIQRTEQGDSAMYLCASIGGETQYFGPGTRLLVL.

Here the CDR3 DNA reads TGTGCCAGCAGCCAACTTCCTCGCCATAGGAACACTGAAGCTTTCTTT. Its translation is CASSQLPRHRNTEAFF. V usage is TRBV3-1 and J usage is TRBJ1-1; D unclear. Germline values: CDR1 LGHDT, CDR2 YNNKEL (reference sequence). This CDR3 region has 16 residues. V lost 2 bases, J lost 1 base, and 14 bases lay in between.

This chain connects TRBV6-2 or TRBV6-3 to TRBJ2-7; no clear D. Per the germline V gene, CDR1 is MNHEY and CDR2 is SVGEGT. Trimming took 6 bases from V and 3 from J, leaving 6 bases between them. The CDR3 runs 11 residues. DNA of the CDR3: TGTGCCAGCAGACATATCTACGAGCAGTACTTC. Translated: CASRHIYEQYF.

The J gene is TRBJ1-1, the V gene TRBV5-1; 9 nucleotides align to TRBD1. CDR1 SGHRS and CDR2 YFSETQ come from the germline V gene. CDR3 size: 21 residues. J lost 5 bases, V lost 1 base, and 24 bases had no gene match. The CDR3 DNA is TGCGCCAGCAGCTTGTCGGCGCTCGCTACAGGGGGCGTTTTTGGGCTTACTGAAGCTTTCTTT. Its translation: CASSLSALATGGVFGLTEAFF. Complete variable domain (other parts from reference TRBV5-1 and TRBJ1-1): KAGVTQTPRYLIKTRGQQVTLSCSPISGHRSVSWYQQTPGQGLQFLFEYFSETQRNKGNFPGRFSGRQFSNSRSEMNVSTLELGDSALYLCASSLSALATGGVFGLTEAFFGQGTRLTVV.

This clonotype has just a few counts. The CDR3 DNA sequence: TGCGCCAGCAGCTTGGCCGCGGATCAGCCCCAGCATTTT. Translation: CASSLAADQPQHF. The rearrangement joins TRBV5-1 to TRBJ1-5; D is unclear. CDR3 length: 13 residues. Germline V gene sequence: CDR1 SGHRS, CDR2 YFSETQ. Between the trimmed V and J ends, which lost 0 bases and 5 bases, there was a span of 6 bases.

This clonotype was seen repeatedly, ten times or more. The V gene is TRBV7-9, the J gene TRBJ2-7, with 7 bases lining up with TRBD2. The V and J ends lost 5 bases and 5 bases, in that order; junction bases with no gene match: 18. This CDR3 is 17 amino acids long. The germline V gene has CDR1 SEHNR and CDR2 FQNEAQ (reference sequence). The CDR3 bases are TGTGCCAGCAGCCCGGGAAGTAGCGGGCTGCCCGGGCACGAGCAGTACTTC. Its protein is CASSPGSSGLPGHEQYF.

This clonotype was recorded a few times. The chain joins TRBV6-4 to TRBJ2-6; perhaps TRBD2 as D (5 bases). Trimming took 3 bases from V and 5 from J, leaving 8 bases between them. Germline assignment: CDR1 MRHNA and CDR2 SNTAGT. This CDR3 comprises 14 residues. The CDR3 bases are TGTGCCAGCAGTGAGGGAGATAGGGCCAACGTCCTGACTTTC. The encoded protein is CASSEGDRANVLTF.

The chain employs TRBV11-2 and TRBJ2-3, with a possible D match to TRBD2 (6 bases). The CDR3 has 14 amino acids. Germline values: CDR1 SGHAT, CDR2 FQNNGV. V lost 4 bases, J lost 4 bases, and 12 bases lay in between. The CDR3 here is CASSSREFPDTQYF. The CDR3 bases are TGTGCCAGCAGCTCCCGGGAGTTCCCAGATACGCAGTATTTT.

In this sample, this clonotype turned up a few times. The V and J genes are TRBV20-1 and TRBJ2-1; 14 nucleotides match TRBD2. This CDR3 is built from 15 residues. CDR1 DFQATT and CDR2 SNEGSKA come from the germline V gene (reference sequence). J lost 8 bases, V lost 6 bases, and 9 bases had no gene match. The CDR3 region is CSAVGLAGGLDEQFF. The CDR3 DNA follows: TGCAGTGCGGTCGGACTAGCGGGGGGCCTAGATGAGCAGTTCTTC.

Turning to this clonotype: The junction does not match germline at one end; this may be a read error. The gene calls are TRBV12-3 or TRBV12-4 and TRBJ2-1, with 10 positions matching TRBD1. CDR3 length equals 11 residues. CDR3 DNA: TGTGCCAGCAGCCTCGGGACAGGGGCACTCTTC. This codes for CASSLGTGALF.

This clonotype was seen more than once but under ten times. The rearrangement joins TRBV10-3 to TRBJ2-3, with TRBD1 identical over 10 bases. This CDR3 is built from 16 residues. Trimming removed 2 bases from V and 1 base from J; junction bases left unmatched: 3. Germline V gene sequence: CDR1 ENHRY, CDR2 SYGVKD. The CDR3 nucleotides read TGTGCCATCAGTGAGCCCGGGACAGGGGGCACAGATACGCAGTATTTT. Its protein is CAISEPGTGGTDTQYF.

The chain has TRBV11-2 and TRBJ2-7; D uncertain. V lost 1 base and J lost 2, with 9 bases in between. The germline V gene encodes CDR1 SGHAT and CDR2 FQNNGV. The CDR3 covers 14 residues. The CDR3 DNA is TGTGCCAGCAGCTTAGCCGGGCTAGCCTACGAGCAGTACTTC. Its protein product is CASSLAGLAYEQYF.

In this sample, this clonotype turned up many times. The gene calls are TRBV20-1 and TRBJ2-1, with 8 positions matching TRBD1. Germline values: CDR1 DFQATT, CDR2 SNEGSKA (reference sequence). There are 15 residues in the CDR3. V was pared by 0 bases and J by 2 bases, with 3 bases of the junction left unmatched. The CDR3 nucleotides read TGCAGTGCTAGAGATCGACAGGGGCCCTACAATGAGCAGTTCTTC. Amino acids: CSARDRQGPYNEQFF.

This clonotype was picked up many times. V usage is TRBV5-1 and J usage is TRBJ2-1; 9 bases fit TRBD1. The trim removed 4 bases at V and 2 bases at J, leaving 10 bases unmatched. Germline CDR1 SGHRS, CDR2 YFSETQ. There are 17 residues in the CDR3. The CDR3 nucleotides read TGCGCCAGCAGCAAGAGGGGACAGGGATGGACCTACAATGAGCAGTTCTTC. Amino acids: CASSKRGQGWTYNEQFF.

This rearrangement joins TRBV27 to TRBJ2-7; TRBD1 matches at 9 bases. Per the germline V gene, CDR1 is MNHEY and CDR2 is SMNVEV (reference sequence). This CDR3 contains 15 residues. The junction had 8 bases not matched to a gene; V was cut back by 5 bases and J by 3 bases. The CDR3 loop is CASSAPGTGNYEQYF. DNA for the CDR3: TGTGCCAGCAGTGCCCCCGGGACAGGGAACTACGAGCAGTACTTC.

This clonotype showed up just a few times. The DNA of the CDR3 is TGTGCCAGCAGCTGGGGGCCTGGCAGGGGCTATGGCTACACCTTC. This translates into CASSWGPGRGYGYTF. V usage is TRBV7-9 and J usage is TRBJ1-2, with a possible D match to TRBD1 (6 bases). Trimming left V 4 bases short and J 4 bases short, with 16 bases between. The CDR3 consists of 15 residues. In germline, CDR1 is SEHNR, CDR2 FQNEAQ (reference sequence).

This clonotype has more than one count but fewer than ten. The chain combines TRBV5-1 with TRBJ1-1, with D uncertain. CDR1 and CDR2 from the germline V gene are SGHRS and YFSETQ. The ends were cut back, 4 bases at V and 5 bases at J, with 18 bases in the middle. The CDR3 contains 15 residues. The CDR3 DNA reads as TGCGCCAGCAGCAGACGAGTCCCCGCGGGAACTGAAGCTTTCTTT. Protein sequence: CASSRRVPAGTEAFF.

This clonotype has more than one count but fewer than ten. The rearrangement uses TRBV11-2 and TRBJ2-5, with 12 bases identical to TRBD2. The CDR3 loop spans 15 amino acids. After removal of 5 bases from V and 7 bases from J, the junction contained 8 bases not matched to a gene. The germline gives CDR1 SGHAT, CDR2 FQNNGV. The CDR3 loop is CASSNASGGDGTQYF. The CDR3 nucleotides are TGTGCCAGCAGCAACGCTAGCGGGGGGGACGGGACCCAGTACTTC.

The chain employs TRBV4-1 and TRBJ2-7, with unresolved D. The germline gives CDR1 MGHRA, CDR2 YSYEKL. Between the trimmed V and J ends, which lost 2 bases and 3 bases, there was a span of 14 bases. CDR3 size: 15 residues. This CDR3 is CASSQFGESDYEQYF. As DNA, the CDR3 is TGCGCCAGCAGCCAATTTGGGGAATCGGACTACGAGCAGTACTTC.

This clonotype was seen a few times. The CDR3 spells CASSPGQGLSTNEKLFF. The CDR3 DNA reads TGTGCCAGCTCACCAGGACAGGGGTTAAGCACTAATGAAAAACTGTTTTTT. This rearrangement joins TRBV18 to TRBJ1-4, with 9 bases lining up with TRBD1. V was clipped by 2 bases and J by 2 bases; unmatched bases: 6. The CDR3 covers 17 residues. Germline lookup yields CDR1 KGHSH and CDR2 LQKENI.

This clonotype was found many times. The chain is built from TRBV27 and TRBJ2-2; D is unclear. V was clipped by 2 bases and J by 0 bases, with 10 bases between them. Germline assignment: CDR1 MNHEY and CDR2 SMNVEV (reference sequence). The CDR3 length is 16 residues. The CDR3 nucleotides read TGTGCCAGCAGTTTAGTAACAACCGCGAACACCGGGGAGCTGTTTTTT. The encoded protein is CASSLVTTANTGELFF.

This clonotype was counted a few times. This chain connects TRBV12-3 or TRBV12-4 to TRBJ1-5; perhaps TRBD1 as D (5 bases). The CDR3 is 14 amino acids. The ends were cut back, 7 bases at V and 7 bases at J, with 17 bases in the middle. In nucleotides, the CDR3 is TGTGCCAGCACCCGCGGGGGGGACGGCCAGCCCCAGCATTTT. Its protein product is CASTRGGDGQPQHF.